The clone carrying this T cell receptor (beta chain) appeared once. These data belong to a study of T cells in localized non-small cell lung cancer. Only in-frame clones appear in the TCRdb table, and some are missing; sequencing was by immunoSEQ multiplex PCR. The sample lists about 29,000 clones, approximately 86% occurring once. This specimen consisted of peripheral blood, obtained before any cancer treatment. The receptor's source is a male donor at least 60 years old with stage I lung adenocarcinoma.

CDR3 sequence: CASLPGQGLSSTDTQYF. The CDR3 DNA reads TGTGCCAGCCTTCCGGGACAGGGCCTCTCTAGCACAGATACGCAGTATTTT. V is TRBV28 and J is TRBJ2-3; TRBD1 matches at 9 bases. Germline assignment: CDR1 MDHEN and CDR2 SYDVKM. This CDR3 is 17 amino acids long. The ends lost 8 bases at V and 0 bases at J; junction bases unmatched: 12.